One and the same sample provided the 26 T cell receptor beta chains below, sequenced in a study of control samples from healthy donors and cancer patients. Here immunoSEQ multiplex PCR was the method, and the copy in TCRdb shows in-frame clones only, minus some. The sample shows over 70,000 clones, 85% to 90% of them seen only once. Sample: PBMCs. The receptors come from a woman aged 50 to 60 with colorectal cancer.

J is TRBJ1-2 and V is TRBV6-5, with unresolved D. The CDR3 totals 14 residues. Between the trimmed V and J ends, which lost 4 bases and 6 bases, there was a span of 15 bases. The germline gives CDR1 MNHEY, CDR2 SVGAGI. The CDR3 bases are TGTGCCAGCAGTTCCGGACGGAGCTCTAATGGCTACACCTTC. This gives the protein CASSSGRSSNGYTF.

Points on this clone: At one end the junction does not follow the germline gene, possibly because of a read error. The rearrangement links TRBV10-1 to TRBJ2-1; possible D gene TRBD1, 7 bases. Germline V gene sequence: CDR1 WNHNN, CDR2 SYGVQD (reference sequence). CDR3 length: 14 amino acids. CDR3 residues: CASSSGDRNNEQFF. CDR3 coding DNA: TGCGCCAGCTCCTCGGGGGACAGAAACAACGAGCAGTTCTTC.

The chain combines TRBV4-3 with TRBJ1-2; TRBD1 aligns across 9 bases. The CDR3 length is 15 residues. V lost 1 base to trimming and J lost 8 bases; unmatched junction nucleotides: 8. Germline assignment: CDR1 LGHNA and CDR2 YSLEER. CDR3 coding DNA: TGCGCCAGCAGCCAAGGACTACAGGGGGCTGGGGGCTACACCTTC. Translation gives CASSQGLQGAGGYTF.

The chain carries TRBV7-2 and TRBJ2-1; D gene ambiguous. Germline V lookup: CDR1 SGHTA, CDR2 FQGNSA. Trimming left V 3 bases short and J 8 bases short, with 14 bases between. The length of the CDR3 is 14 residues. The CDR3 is CASSFGTHSDEQFF. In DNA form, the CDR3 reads TGTGCCAGCAGCTTCGGAACACATTCCGATGAGCAGTTCTTC.

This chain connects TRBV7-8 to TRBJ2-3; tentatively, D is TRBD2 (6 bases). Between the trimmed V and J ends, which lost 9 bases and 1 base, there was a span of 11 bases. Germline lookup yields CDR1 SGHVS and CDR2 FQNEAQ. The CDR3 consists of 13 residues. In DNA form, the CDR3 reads TGTGCCAGTTGGAGGGGTGGCACAGATACGCAGTATTTT. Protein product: CASWRGGTDTQYF.

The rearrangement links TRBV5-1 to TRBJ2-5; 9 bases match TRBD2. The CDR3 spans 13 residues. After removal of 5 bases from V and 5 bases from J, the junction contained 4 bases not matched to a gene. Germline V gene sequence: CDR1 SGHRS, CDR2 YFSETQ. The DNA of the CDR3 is TGCGCCAGCAGGGCTAGCGGGGTCGAGACCCAGTACTTC. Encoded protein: CASRASGVETQYF.

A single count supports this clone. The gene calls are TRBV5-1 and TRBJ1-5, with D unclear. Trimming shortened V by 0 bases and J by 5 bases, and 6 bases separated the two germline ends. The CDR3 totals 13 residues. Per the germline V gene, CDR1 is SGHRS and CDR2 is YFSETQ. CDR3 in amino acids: CASSLGADQPQHF. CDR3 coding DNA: TGCGCCAGCAGCTTGGGGGCCGATCAGCCCCAGCATTTT.

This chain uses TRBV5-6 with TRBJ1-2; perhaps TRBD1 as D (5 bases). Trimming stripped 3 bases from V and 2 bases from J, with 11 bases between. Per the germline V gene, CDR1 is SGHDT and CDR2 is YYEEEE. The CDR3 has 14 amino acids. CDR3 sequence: CASSWGTENYGYTF. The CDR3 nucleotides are TGTGCCAGCAGCTGGGGGACGGAAAACTATGGCTACACCTTC.

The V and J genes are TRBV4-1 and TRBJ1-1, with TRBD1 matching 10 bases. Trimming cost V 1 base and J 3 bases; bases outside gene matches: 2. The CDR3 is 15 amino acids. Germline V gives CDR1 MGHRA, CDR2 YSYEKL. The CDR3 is CASSQGQGADTEAFF. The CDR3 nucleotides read TGCGCCAGCAGCCAAGGACAGGGGGCGGACACTGAAGCTTTCTTT.

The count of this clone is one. CDR3 protein: CASSFGGANTEAFF. The CDR3 coding sequence is TGTGCCAGCAGCTTCGGAGGCGCGAACACTGAAGCTTTCTTT. This chain uses TRBV7-2 with TRBJ1-1; D is ambiguous. This CDR3 has 14 residues. Germline CDR1 reads SGHTA; CDR2 reads FQGNSA. V was trimmed by 3 bases and J by 1 base, leaving 9 bases between them.

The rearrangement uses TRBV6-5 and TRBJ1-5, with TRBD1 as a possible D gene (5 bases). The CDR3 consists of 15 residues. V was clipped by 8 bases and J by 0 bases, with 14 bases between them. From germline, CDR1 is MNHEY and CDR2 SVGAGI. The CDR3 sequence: CASREGKYSNQPQHF. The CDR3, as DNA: TGTGCCAGCCGAGAGGGGAAATATAGCAATCAGCCCCAGCATTTT.

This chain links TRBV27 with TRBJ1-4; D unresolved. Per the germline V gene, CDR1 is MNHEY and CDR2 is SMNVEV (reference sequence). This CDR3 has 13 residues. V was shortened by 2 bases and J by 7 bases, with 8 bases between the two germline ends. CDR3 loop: CASSLTPSEKLFF. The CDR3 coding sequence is TGTGCCAGCAGTTTAACTCCAAGTGAAAAACTGTTTTTT.

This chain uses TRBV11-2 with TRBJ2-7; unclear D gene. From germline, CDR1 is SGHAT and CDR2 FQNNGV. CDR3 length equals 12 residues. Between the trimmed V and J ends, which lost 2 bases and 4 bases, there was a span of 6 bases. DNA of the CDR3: TGTGCCAGCAGCTTAAAGGGTTACGAGCAGTACGTC. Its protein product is CASSLKGYEQYV.

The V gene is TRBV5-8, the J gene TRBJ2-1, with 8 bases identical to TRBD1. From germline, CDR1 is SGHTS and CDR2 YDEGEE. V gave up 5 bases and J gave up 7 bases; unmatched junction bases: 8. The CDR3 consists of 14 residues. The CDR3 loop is CASRPQGQANEQFF. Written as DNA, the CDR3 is TGTGCCAGCAGACCTCAGGGACAGGCGAATGAGCAGTTCTTC.

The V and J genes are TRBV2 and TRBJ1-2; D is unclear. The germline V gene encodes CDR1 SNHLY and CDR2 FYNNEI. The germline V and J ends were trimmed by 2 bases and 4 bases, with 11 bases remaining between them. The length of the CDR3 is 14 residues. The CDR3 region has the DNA TGTGCCAGCAGTGAAAGGCGAGGGTCCTATGGCTACACCTTC. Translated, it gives CASSERRGSYGYTF.

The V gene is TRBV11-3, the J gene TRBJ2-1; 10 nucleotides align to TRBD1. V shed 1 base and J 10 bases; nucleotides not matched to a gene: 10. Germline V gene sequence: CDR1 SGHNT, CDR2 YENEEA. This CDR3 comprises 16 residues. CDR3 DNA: TGTGCCAGCAGCTTAGGGGGGCGGGACAGGGGAAGAGAGCAGTTCTTC. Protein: CASSLGGRDRGREQFF.

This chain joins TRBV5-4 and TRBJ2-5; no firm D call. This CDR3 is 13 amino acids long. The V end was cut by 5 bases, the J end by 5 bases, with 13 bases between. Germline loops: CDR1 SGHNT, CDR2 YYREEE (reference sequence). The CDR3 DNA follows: TGTGCCAGCAGTCCTGCGAGCGTGGAGACCCAGTACTTC. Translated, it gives CASSPASVETQYF.

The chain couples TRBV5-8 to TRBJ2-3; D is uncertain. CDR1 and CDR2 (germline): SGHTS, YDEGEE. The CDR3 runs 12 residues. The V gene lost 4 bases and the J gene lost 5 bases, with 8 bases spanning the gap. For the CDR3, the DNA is TGTGCCAGCAGCCCCTCCAGAGATACGCAGTATTTT. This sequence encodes CASSPSRDTQYF.

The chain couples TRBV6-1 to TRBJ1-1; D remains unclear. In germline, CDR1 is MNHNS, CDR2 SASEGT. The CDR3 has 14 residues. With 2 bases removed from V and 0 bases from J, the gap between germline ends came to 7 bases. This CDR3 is CASSEPGMNTEAFF. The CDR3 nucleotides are TGTGCCAGCAGTGAACCAGGTATGAACACTGAAGCTTTCTTT.

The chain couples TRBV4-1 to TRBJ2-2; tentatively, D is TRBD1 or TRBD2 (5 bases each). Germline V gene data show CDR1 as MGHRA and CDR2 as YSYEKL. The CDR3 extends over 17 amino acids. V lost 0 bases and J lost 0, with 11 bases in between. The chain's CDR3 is CASSQERGASNTGELFF. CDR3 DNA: TGCGCCAGCAGCCAAGAGAGGGGAGCCTCGAACACCGGGGAGCTGTTTTTT.

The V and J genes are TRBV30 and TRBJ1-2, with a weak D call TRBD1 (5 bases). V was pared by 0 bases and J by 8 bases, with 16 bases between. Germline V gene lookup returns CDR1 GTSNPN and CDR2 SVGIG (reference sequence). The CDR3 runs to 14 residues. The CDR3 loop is CAWSVLPGVGGYTF. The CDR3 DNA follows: TGTGCCTGGAGTGTTCTGCCGGGGGTGGGAGGCTACACCTTC.

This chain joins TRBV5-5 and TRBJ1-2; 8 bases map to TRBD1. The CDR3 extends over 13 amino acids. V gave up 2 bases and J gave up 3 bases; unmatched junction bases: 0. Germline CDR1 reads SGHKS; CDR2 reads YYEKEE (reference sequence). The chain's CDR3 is CASSLQGDYGYTF. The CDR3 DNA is TGTGCCAGCAGCTTACAGGGGGACTATGGCTACACCTTC.

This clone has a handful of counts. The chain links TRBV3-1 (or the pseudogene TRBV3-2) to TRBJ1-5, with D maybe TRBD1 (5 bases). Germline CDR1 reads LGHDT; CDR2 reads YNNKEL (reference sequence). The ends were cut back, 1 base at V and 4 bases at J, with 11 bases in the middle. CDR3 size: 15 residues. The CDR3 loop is CASSQGPGDNQPQHF. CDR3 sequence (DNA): TGTGCCAGCAGCCAAGGTCCGGGGGATAATCAGCCCCAGCATTTT.

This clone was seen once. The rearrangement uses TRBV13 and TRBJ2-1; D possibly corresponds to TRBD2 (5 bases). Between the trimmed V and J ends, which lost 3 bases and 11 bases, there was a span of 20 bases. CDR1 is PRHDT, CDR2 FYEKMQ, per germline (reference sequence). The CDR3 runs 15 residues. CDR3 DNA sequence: TGTGCCAGCAGCTTTAGCTCGCTAGCTGAGGTCAAGCAGTTCTTC. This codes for CASSFSSLAEVKQFF. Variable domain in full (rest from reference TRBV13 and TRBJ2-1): AAGVIQSPRHLIKEKRETATLKCYPIPRHDTVYWYQQGPGQDPQFLISFYEKMQSDKGSIPDRFSAQQFSDYHSELNMSSLELGDSALYFCASSFSSLAEVKQFFGPGTRLTVL.

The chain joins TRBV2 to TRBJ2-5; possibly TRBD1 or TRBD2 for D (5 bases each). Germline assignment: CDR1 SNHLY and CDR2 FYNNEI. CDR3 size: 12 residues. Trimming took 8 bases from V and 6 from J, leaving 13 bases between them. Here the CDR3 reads CASQGPGKTQYF. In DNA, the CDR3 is TGTGCCAGCCAGGGACCGGGGAAGACCCAGTACTTC.

The DNA for the CDR3 is TGTGCCATCACCTGGGACTCCAATGAGCAGTTCTTC. Translation gives CAITWDSNEQFF. This chain connects TRBV10-3 to TRBJ2-1; D perhaps matches TRBD2 (6 bases). CDR1 is ENHRY and CDR2 is SYGVKD in the germline V gene. Trimming left V 7 bases short and J 6 bases short, with 10 bases between. The CDR3 is 12 residues long.